The entry that follows covers one T cell receptor beta chain sequence. This entry is derived from a study of blood T cell repertoires in COVID-19. The CDR3 runs 14 residues. Trimming took 0 bases from V and 7 from J, leaving 13 bases between them. Germline lookup yields CDR1 SGHNT and CDR2 YYREEE (reference sequence). Clones were read by immunoSEQ multiplex PCR, and TCRdb kept only the in-frame ones, dropping some. The sample lists about 300,000 clones; around 89% were seen once. The chain recombines TRBV5-4 with TRBJ1-2; D possibly corresponds to TRBD1 (6 bases). The clonotype comes from a man aged 40-49 years with acute or convalescent COVID-19. Material for sequencing was peripheral blood. CDR3 nucleotide sequence: TGTGCCAGCAGCTTGGTAGGGGGGGCTGCTGGCTACACCTTC. Amino acids: CASSLVGGAAGYTF.